This is a list of T cell receptor beta chains from one sample in a study of identical twins. TCRdb independently ran MiXCR on the 5' RACE reads; one entry per CDR3 protein. The data contain about 920,000 distinct CDR3 sequences, 10% to 15% of them singletons. These same data were also listed under a study on yellow fever vaccine responses in identical twins.

The sequencing input was PBMCs. Every receptor here comes from a woman aged 18-29 years in good health. CDR3s include the opening cysteine and the closing phenylalanine or tryptophan. The D gene is left open where the match is weak.

V	J	D	CDR3
TRBV7-2	TRBJ1-6	NA	CASSLFPGAGNSPLHF
TRBV2	TRBJ1-5	NA	CASSDWRSQHF
TRBV14	TRBJ2-5	TRBD1	CASSQDRGLQETQYF
TRBV5-1	TRBJ1-5	NA	CASSLDGENQPQHF
TRBV7-6	TRBJ2-5	NA	CASSLRPGETQYF
TRBV6-1	TRBJ2-7	TRBD1	CASRGTVSYEQYF
TRBV9	TRBJ2-1	NA	CASSVWGAEVDEQFF
TRBV3-1	TRBJ2-5	NA	CASSQEGGLSETQYF
TRBV12-3/TRBV12-4	TRBJ1-2	NA	CASSPPAGVYGYTF
TRBV5-1	TRBJ2-7	TRBD1	CASSLATGGGEQYF